This entry features one TCR beta chain sequence. Its antigen remains unidentified. No much larger clone exists at a distance of one base, and base qualities are not known. This sample was included in a study of T cell clonotyping in hematopoietic cell transplantation (dated by TCRdb to the early 2020s). Regarding the complete study: Recipient samples taken before transplant were obtained following cytoreduction. In the study, some 140 blood samples were gathered from 35 consecutive transplant recipients and their related donors. Recruitment of patients was conducted between late 2015 and 2017, and follow-up was continued until late 2020 or death.

The germline V gene encodes CDR1 MNHNY and CDR2 SVGAGI (reference sequence). Relative to germline, V is missing 0 bases and J is missing 5 bases, with 4 bases of the junction outside any gene match. CDR3 length: 16 amino acids, cysteine to phenylalanine. CDR3 DNA is the only sequence kept; it has 48 bases, read in frame from the first base. The immunoSEQ assay, a bias-controlled multiplex PCR with V- and J-specific primers, was used to amplify TCR beta CDR3 regions from genomic DNA. In a second PCR step, a proprietary barcode and Illumina adapter sequences were attached to the CDR3 amplicons. CDR3 libraries were sequenced on an Illumina MiSeq instrument. The published analysis was carried out like this. Export and quality control were handled in immunoSEQ Analyzer 3.0, while downstream analyses relied on R Bioconductor and Immunarch. Only productive rearrangements within the normalized downsampled data set were used in the calculation of repertoire metrics. In the normalized cohort, a clonotype counted as pathologically expanded if the clonotype was larger than 5 templates. The Inverse Simpson Index served as the measure of repertoire diversity. CMV-specificity analyses were carried out on the non-normalized data set to capture all clonotypes. Here the immuneACCESS table is served through TCRdb, limited to in-frame sequences with V and J called. Missing clones are a known gap in these copies; in checked studies unresolved V genes cover under half, and the rest lacks a known reason. The V and J calls and the clone size are those of that table, but D and trimming were determined from the DNA. Present in this sample are some 36,000 clones, roughly 95% of which were seen just once. Roughly 1.6% of the sample is taken by the ten largest.

In light of the paper, this sample's time point label describes: recipient sample about 28 days before transplant, after cytoreduction. Blood from recipients was drawn about 28 days before transplant and again at days 30, 100 and 180 after transplant. Nuclei Lysis Solution was used to extract genomic DNA from fresh or cryopreserved unfractionated peripheral blood mononuclear cells. Overall study results and their limits: The sample size was limited and the cells went unsorted, which meant the CD4 and CD8 repertoire contributions could not be told apart. Recipient repertoires showed only a small fraction of overlap with donor repertoires, and over 95% appeared de novo at the given depth. After transplant, TCR diversity in recipients dropped, and pathologically expanded clonotypes increased progressively from day 30 to day 180. Broader posttransplant TCR repertoire diversity was predicted by donor and pretransplant recipient Inverse Simpson Index values.

The sample consisted of peripheral blood mononuclear cells, taken before stem cell transplant. Rearrangement joined TRBV6-6 to TRBJ2-2, with 9 middle bases fitting TRBD1. This TCR derives from a man aged 40-50 years with chronic myeloid leukemia. Some clones in this sample may be carry-over from other donors' samples. Here is the DNA: TGTGCCAGCAGTTACTCGGGGACAGGGCCAACCGGGGAGCTGTTTTTT. Translation gives CASSYSGTGPTGELFF.